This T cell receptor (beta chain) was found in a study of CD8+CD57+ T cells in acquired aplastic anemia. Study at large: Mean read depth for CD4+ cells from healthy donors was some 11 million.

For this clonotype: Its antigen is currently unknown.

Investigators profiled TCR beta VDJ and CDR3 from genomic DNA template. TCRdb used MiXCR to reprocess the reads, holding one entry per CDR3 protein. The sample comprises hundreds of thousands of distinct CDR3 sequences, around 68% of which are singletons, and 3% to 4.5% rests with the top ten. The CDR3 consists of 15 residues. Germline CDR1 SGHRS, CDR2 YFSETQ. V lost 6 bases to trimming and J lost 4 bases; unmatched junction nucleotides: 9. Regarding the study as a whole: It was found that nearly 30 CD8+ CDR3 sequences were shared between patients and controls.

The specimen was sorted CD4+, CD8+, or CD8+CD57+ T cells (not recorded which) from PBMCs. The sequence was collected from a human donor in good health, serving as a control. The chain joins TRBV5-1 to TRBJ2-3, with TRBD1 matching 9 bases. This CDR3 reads CASTPGTGFSDTQYF. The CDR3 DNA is TGCGCCAGCACCCCCGGGACAGGGTTCTCAGATACGCAGTATTTT.